A single sample is the source of the 22 T cell receptor beta chains below, sequenced in a study of neoadjuvant nivolumab and ipilimumab in lung cancer. The table came from immunoSEQ multiplex PCR; TCRdb's copy has only in-frame clones and leaves some out. The sample consists of under 50,000 clones, around 88% of them appearing once. The source was blood, collected before neoadjuvant nivolumab, alone or with ipilimumab. These receptors all come from an adult with non-small cell lung cancer. Some clones in this sample may be carry-over from other donors' samples.

Here the CDR3 reads CASRRSGANVLTF. DNA of the CDR3: TGTGCCAGTAGGAGGTCTGGGGCCAACGTCCTGACTTTC. The chain links TRBV25-1 to TRBJ2-6, with D possibly TRBD2 on 5 matching bases. The CDR3 runs to 13 residues. Germline CDR1 MGHDK, CDR2 SYGVNS. The V gene lost 9 bases and the J gene lost 1 base, with 7 bases spanning the gap. Looking up the rest from reference TRBV25-1 and TRBJ2-6 gives the full variable domain: EADIYQTPRYLVIGTGKKITLECSQTMGHDKMYWYQQDPGMELHLIHYSYGVNSTEKGDLSSESTVSRIRTEHFPLTLESARPSHTSQYLCASRRSGANVLTFGAGSRLTVL.

This clone has more than one count but fewer than ten. The V and J genes are TRBV7-9 and TRBJ1-4; tentative D call: TRBD1 (6 bases). Trimming took 7 bases from V and 8 from J, leaving 17 bases between them. The CDR3 is 14 amino acids. Germline V gene lookup returns CDR1 SEHNR and CDR2 FQNEAQ (reference sequence). CDR3 amino acids: CASNNRESKEKLFF. In nucleotides, the CDR3 is TGTGCCAGCAACAACAGGGAAAGTAAGGAAAAACTGTTTTTT.

V and J are TRBV2 and TRBJ2-1, with 7 bases lining up with TRBD2. Germline V CDR1 and CDR2: SNHLY, FYNNEI. The CDR3 has 15 amino acids. With 3 bases clipped from V and 4 bases from J, the junction kept 6 bases outside the gene matches. CDR3 in DNA: TGTGCCAGCAGTGAGGGGACTACGTCGTACAATGAGCAGTTCTTC. As protein: CASSEGTTSYNEQFF.

V is TRBV29-1 and J is TRBJ2-1, with unresolved D. Germline V lookup: CDR1 SQVTM, CDR2 ANQGSEA. Trimming stripped 6 bases from V and 5 bases from J, with 11 bases between. The CDR3 is 12 residues long. CDR3 sequence (DNA): TGCAGCGTCCTGGGCCTACACAATGAGCAGTTCTTC. It translates to CSVLGLHNEQFF.

The chain has TRBV6-5 and TRBJ2-7; the D gene is possibly TRBD1 (6 bases). The CDR3 is made up of 14 amino acids. The germline V gene has CDR1 MNHEY and CDR2 SVGAGI. V shed 3 bases and J shed 2 bases, with 11 bases lying between them. DNA of the CDR3: TGTGCCAGCAGTTATAGGACAGTTCCCTACGAGCAGTACTTC. Translating gives CASSYRTVPYEQYF.

This sequence joins TRBV4-2 and TRBJ2-5; 12 nucleotides line up with TRBD2. The CDR3 length is 19 residues. The ends lost 0 bases at V and 4 bases at J; junction bases unmatched: 12. Germline CDR1 LGHNA, CDR2 YNFKEQ. CDR3 coding DNA: TGTGCCAGCAGCCAAGATCGGAGGACTAGCGGGAATCGGAGAGAGACCCAGTACTTC. This gives the protein CASSQDRRTSGNRRETQYF.

The chain combines TRBV2 with TRBJ1-1; 7 nucleotides line up with TRBD1. CDR1 is SNHLY, CDR2 FYNNEI, per germline. CDR3 length: 14 residues. Trimming took 5 bases from V and 1 from J; bases not matched to a gene: 4. DNA for the CDR3: TGTGCCAGCAGTCGCGGGACAGAGAACACTGAAGCTTTCTTT. Translating gives CASSRGTENTEAFF.

This clone has only one observation. The gene calls are TRBV9 and TRBJ2-3; 8 nucleotides agree with TRBD1. V lost 3 bases, J lost 0 bases, and 3 bases stayed unmatched. The CDR3 sequence is 15 residues long. The germline gives CDR1 SGDLS, CDR2 YYNGEE. Here the CDR3 DNA reads TGTGCCAGCAGCGAGGGGACAGGTAGCACAGATACGCAGTATTTT. Protein product: CASSEGTGSTDTQYF.

This clone was seen just once. The chain is built from TRBV6-5 and TRBJ1-1, with a possible D match to TRBD1 (5 bases). Trimming removed 0 bases at V and 4 bases at J, with 12 bases between. Germline CDR1 and CDR2: MNHEY and SVGAGI. The CDR3 covers 15 residues. The DNA of the CDR3 is TGTGCCAGCAGTTACTCGACGGGGCCGGGCACTGAAGCTTTCTTT. Translated, it gives CASSYSTGPGTEAFF.

J is TRBJ2-7 and V is TRBV11-2, with D possibly being TRBD1 (5 bases). From germline, CDR1 is SGHAT and CDR2 FQNNGV. The CDR3 is made up of 15 amino acids. Trimming took 2 bases from V and 0 from J, leaving 11 bases between them. This CDR3 reads CASSLRTSSSYEQYF. The DNA for the CDR3 is TGTGCCAGCAGCTTAAGGACAAGCAGCTCCTACGAGCAGTACTTC.

J is TRBJ2-4 and V is TRBV7-9; D is uncertain. Germline V gives CDR1 SEHNR, CDR2 FQNEAQ (reference sequence). The CDR3 covers 15 residues. V was shortened by 5 bases and J by 0 bases, with 11 bases between the two germline ends. Here the CDR3 reads CASSLSVLAKNIQYF. CDR3 bases: TGTGCCAGCAGCCTTTCTGTACTAGCCAAAAACATTCAGTACTTC.

J is TRBJ2-3 and V is TRBV6-5; 11 bases match TRBD1. The length of the CDR3 is 14 residues. The trim removed 5 bases at V and 5 bases at J, leaving 3 bases unmatched. Germline lookup yields CDR1 MNHEY and CDR2 SVGAGI. CDR3 DNA: TGTGCCAGCAGTACCGGGACAGGGGGAGATACGCAGTATTTT. Its translation: CASSTGTGGDTQYF.

The V gene is TRBV5-1, the J gene TRBJ2-7; TRBD2 matches 10 bases. This CDR3 is 16 amino acids long. CDR1 and CDR2 (germline): SGHRS, YFSETQ. Unmatched junction bases numbered 12, after V lost 4 bases and J lost 5 bases. CDR3 sequence reads: CASSTGTSVTWNEQYF. Written as DNA, the CDR3 is TGCGCCAGCAGCACCGGGACTAGCGTTACTTGGAACGAGCAGTACTTC. The variable domain in full, completed from reference TRBV5-1 and TRBJ2-7, reads KAGVTQTPRYLIKTRGQQVTLSCSPISGHRSVSWYQQTPGQGLQFLFEYFSETQRNKGNFPGRFSGRQFSNSRSEMNVSTLELGDSALYLCASSTGTSVTWNEQYFGPGTRLTVT.

The chain combines TRBV10-2 with TRBJ2-5; 9 nucleotides match TRBD2. The J segment lost 5 bases and the V segment lost 7 bases, leaving 5 bases of the junction unmatched. This CDR3 contains 13 residues. Germline V lookup: CDR1 WSHSY, CDR2 SAAADI. The CDR3 sequence: CASTLAGTETQYF. The CDR3 nucleotides are TGCGCCAGCACGCTAGCGGGAACTGAGACCCAGTACTTC.

The sample holds one count of this clone. The J gene is TRBJ2-7, the V gene TRBV14; D possibly corresponds to TRBD2 (5 bases). Germline V gene data show CDR1 as SGHDN and CDR2 as FVKESK. This CDR3 region has 17 residues. Trimming stripped 0 bases from V and 0 bases from J, with 15 bases between. CDR3: CASSQDLSPGFSYEQYF. The CDR3 DNA follows: TGTGCCAGCAGCCAAGATCTGAGCCCGGGGTTCTCCTACGAGCAGTACTTC.

Here the CDR3 DNA reads TGCGCCAGCAGTTCCGGGACTCCTTACGAGCAGTACTTC. Protein: CASSSGTPYEQYF. V gene TRBV5-1 combines with J gene TRBJ2-7; D may be TRBD2 (6 bases). The length of the CDR3 is 13 residues. Trimming cost V 5 bases and J 4 bases, with 13 bases left between them. Germline V CDR1 and CDR2: SGHRS, YFSETQ.

This rearrangement joins TRBV6-1 to TRBJ2-7, with 7 positions matching TRBD1. Per the germline V gene, CDR1 is MNHNS and CDR2 is SASEGT. The CDR3 totals 16 residues. V lost 4 bases, J lost 1 base, and 10 bases stayed unmatched. CDR3 nucleotides: TGTGCCAGCAGTGCCTTAACCGGGACAGCTTCCTACGAGCAGTACTTC. Protein sequence: CASSALTGTASYEQYF.

The rearrangement links TRBV19 to TRBJ1-5; D call uncertain. Germline CDR1 is LNHDA and CDR2 is SQIVND (reference sequence). The V and J ends lost 3 bases and 3 bases respectively, with 18 bases between them. The CDR3 consists of 17 residues. CDR3 nucleotides: TGTGCCAGTAGTATTCAGGCCGGGCAGATACTCAATCAGCCCCAGCATTTT. It is translated as CASSIQAGQILNQPQHF.

The chain joins TRBV19 to TRBJ2-7; 7 positions agree with TRBD1. This CDR3 has 14 amino acids. In germline, CDR1 is LNHDA, CDR2 SQIVND (reference sequence). V lost 1 base and J lost 7; bases outside the gene matches: 7. The CDR3 bases are TGTGCCAGTAGTATAGGACAGGGAACGGGGGAGCAGTACTTC. It encodes CASSIGQGTGEQYF.

This sequence joins TRBV11-2 and TRBJ2-5; 7 bases map to TRBD1. The germline V gene has CDR1 SGHAT and CDR2 FQNNGV. Trimming took 5 bases from V and 1 from J; bases not matched to a gene: 10. CDR3 length equals 16 residues. CDR3 DNA: TGTGCCAGCAGCCCCTCCCCGACAGGGACCCAAGAGACCCAGTACTTC. Residues: CASSPSPTGTQETQYF.

This rearrangement joins TRBV15 to TRBJ2-3; no definite D call. V shed 5 bases and J shed 4 bases, with 13 bases lying between them. The germline V gene encodes CDR1 LNHNV and CDR2 YYDKDF (reference sequence). CDR3 length: 14 residues. CDR3 nucleotides: TGTGCCACCAGCTATAGACGGTCGGCAGATACGCAGTATTTT. Translating gives CATSYRRSADTQYF.

The V gene is TRBV2, the J gene TRBJ2-2; tentatively, D is TRBD1 (6 bases). V lost 8 bases, J lost 3 bases, and 10 bases lay in between. The CDR3 extends over 13 amino acids. The V gene's germline CDR1 is SNHLY and CDR2 FYNNEI. The CDR3 sequence: CASHGQYTGELFF. CDR3 DNA sequence: TGTGCCAGCCACGGACAGTACACCGGGGAGCTGTTTTTT.